This TCR beta chain was documented in a study of CD8 T cells in ankylosing spondylitis. General study findings and limits: Reportedly, disease-linked clones are significantly enriched in ankylosing spondylitis patients' matched synovial fluid. There was a TCR beta motif, made of several highly homologous variants, that appeared characteristic of ankylosing spondylitis blood.

The CDR3 extends over 14 amino acids. Germline values: CDR1 DFQATT, CDR2 SNEGSKA (reference sequence). Trimming left V 6 bases short and J 1 base short, with 14 bases between. Making the TCR beta libraries involved quantitative 5'-RACE with molecular barcodes. TCRdb passed the 5' RACE reads through MiXCR, listing each CDR3 protein once. The sample records roughly 250,000 distinct CDR3 sequences, approximately 9% being singletons. This clonotype was counted a few times. The antigen remains undetermined. Input material: blood, either unsorted or a sorted T cell fraction (not recorded which). This TCR was sampled from a male donor with ankylosing spondylitis or in good health (not recorded which). This sequence joins TRBV20-1 and TRBJ2-3; tentatively, D is TRBD2 (5 bases). CDR3 amino acids: CSASPVRGTDTQYF. For the CDR3, the DNA is TGCAGTGCATCCCCCGTGAGGGGCACAGATACGCAGTATTTT.